The next 18 T cell receptor beta chains were all read from a single sample in a study of cytotoxic CD8 clonotypes in ibrutinib-treated CLL. Clones were sequenced by immunoSEQ multiplex PCR, and TCRdb holds only the in-frame ones, with some missing. Found here are some 310,000 clones, around four fifths of them singletons; the top ten hold roughly 6.3%. The source material was PBMCs, sampled before ibrutinib treatment. The receptors were sampled from a human donor with chronic lymphocytic leukemia.

The chain recombines TRBV4-1 with TRBJ2-3; TRBD1 matches 7 bases. J gave up 3 bases and V 2 bases, and 2 bases lay outside the gene matches. CDR3 length: 14 amino acids. Germline V gene sequence: CDR1 MGHRA, CDR2 YSYEKL. The CDR3 loop reads CASSQRQGTDTQYF. DNA of the CDR3: TGCGCCAGCAGCCAAAGACAGGGAACAGATACGCAGTATTTT.

This clone has a single count. The V call is TRBV7-2, the J call TRBJ1-2, with TRBD1 matching 7 bases. CDR1 SGHTA and CDR2 FQGNSA come from the germline V gene. This CDR3 is 15 amino acids long. The V and J ends lost 5 bases and 4 bases, in that order; junction bases with no gene match: 10. CDR3 DNA sequence: TGTGCCAGCAGCCCCTCGATAGGGGGCGGCTATGGCTACACCTTC. Amino acid sequence: CASSPSIGGGYGYTF.

The chain uses TRBV2 and TRBJ2-1, with 9 bases matching TRBD2. CDR3 size: 15 residues. Per the germline V gene, CDR1 is SNHLY and CDR2 is FYNNEI. Losses at the gene ends were 3 bases for V and 3 bases for J; bases not matched to a gene: 3. The CDR3, as DNA: TGTGCCAGCAGTGATCTAGCGGGGAACTACAATGAGCAGTTCTTC. As protein: CASSDLAGNYNEQFF.

This chain links TRBV4-1 with TRBJ1-2; D gene uncertain. This CDR3 is 13 amino acids long. Germline V gene sequence: CDR1 MGHRA, CDR2 YSYEKL. The V end lost 0 bases, the J end lost 3 bases, and 5 bases lay between the germline ends. This chain's CDR3 is CASSQEIHYGYTF. DNA of the CDR3: TGCGCCAGCAGCCAAGAGATACACTATGGCTACACCTTC.

The chain couples TRBV27 to TRBJ2-7; 12 nucleotides align to TRBD2. The CDR3 consists of 15 residues. With V trimmed by 4 bases and J by 7 bases, 8 bases remained unmatched. CDR1 is MNHEY and CDR2 is SMNVEV in the germline V gene (reference sequence). CDR3 sequence: CASSYLAGGPGEQYF. Here the CDR3 DNA reads TGTGCCAGCAGTTACCTAGCGGGAGGGCCAGGAGAGCAGTACTTC.

This rearrangement joins TRBV11-2 to TRBJ2-2; no definite D call. The CDR3 runs to 14 residues. V lost 3 bases, J lost 7 bases, and 12 bases lay in between. Germline V gene lookup returns CDR1 SGHAT and CDR2 FQNNGV. The CDR3 bases are TGTGCCAGCAGCTTGGAAATCTCGGTCGGGGAGCTGTTTTTT. This sequence encodes CASSLEISVGELFF.

The gene calls are TRBV4-2 and TRBJ1-5; unclear D gene. CDR3 size: 14 residues. Trimming stripped 1 base from V and 7 bases from J, with 11 bases between. CDR1 and CDR2 from the germline V gene are LGHNA and YNFKEQ. The CDR3 region has the DNA TGTGCCAGCAGCCAAGCCCGGGGAGGGCAGCCCCAGCATTTT. Amino acids: CASSQARGGQPQHF.

DNA of the CDR3: TGCGCCAGCAGCCACCGGGCCCGCGGGGGTCCCGGGGAGCTGTTTTTT. It yields the protein CASSHRARGGPGELFF. V and J are TRBV4-1 and TRBJ2-2, with TRBD2 identical over 7 bases. This CDR3 region has 16 residues. V was pared by 3 bases and J by 6 bases, with 10 bases of the junction left unmatched. Germline-derived CDR1 and CDR2 are MGHRA and YSYEKL.

Comments on this clone: The sample holds other DNA sequences that translate to the same CDR3. V is TRBV7-2 and J is TRBJ2-3, with a possible D match to TRBD2 (5 bases). V was clipped by 0 bases and J by 0 bases, with 7 bases between them. Germline V gives CDR1 SGHTA, CDR2 FQGNSA. The CDR3 is made up of 15 amino acids. In DNA form, the CDR3 reads TGTGCCAGCAGCTTAGCACTAGGGAGCACAGATACGCAGTATTTT. It is translated as CASSLALGSTDTQYF.

The V and J genes are TRBV15 and TRBJ2-1; 11 bases align to TRBD2. Germline CDR1 is LNHNV and CDR2 is YYDKDF (reference sequence). The CDR3 is 14 residues long. The ends lost 6 bases at V and 9 bases at J; junction bases unmatched: 7. The CDR3 bases are TGTGCCACCAGTTTAGCGGGAGGGCCCGGTGAGCAGTTCTTC. This sequence encodes CATSLAGGPGEQFF.

This clone was recorded once. The chain joins TRBV30 to TRBJ2-3; no clear D. Germline V gene data show CDR1 as GTSNPN and CDR2 as SVGIG (reference sequence). Trimming left V 5 bases short and J 2 bases short, with 11 bases between. CDR3 length equals 13 residues. For the CDR3, the DNA is TGTGCCTGGCTAAATGGACCCACAGATACGCAGTATTTT. It yields the protein CAWLNGPTDTQYF.

The chain uses TRBV5-1 and TRBJ2-7, with TRBD2 identical over 11 bases. Germline V gives CDR1 SGHRS, CDR2 YFSETQ. CDR3 size: 15 residues. V shed 7 bases, J shed 5 bases, and the junction held 11 bases outside the gene matches. CDR3 coding DNA: TGCGCCAGCGGGGCCCTACTAGCGGGAGAACACGAGCAGTACTTC. It translates to CASGALLAGEHEQYF.

This chain uses TRBV7-9 with TRBJ2-3; perhaps TRBD2 as D (6 bases). V gave up 4 bases and J gave up 2 bases, with 19 bases separating them. Germline loops: CDR1 SEHNR, CDR2 FQNEAQ (reference sequence). The length of the CDR3 is 17 residues. Here the CDR3 DNA reads TGTGCCAGCAGCTCTATTCAGGGTGGAGGGGACACAGATACGCAGTATTTT. It translates to CASSSIQGGGDTDTQYF.

This clone was seen more than once but under ten times. The rearrangement uses TRBV29-1 and TRBJ1-5, with D maybe TRBD1 (5 bases). Trimming stripped 4 bases from V and 3 bases from J, with 13 bases between. CDR3 length equals 14 residues. CDR1 is SQVTM and CDR2 is ANQGSEA in the germline V gene. CDR3 in amino acids: CSVVLTGFNQPQHF. CDR3 sequence (DNA): TGCAGCGTTGTCCTCACAGGTTTCAATCAGCCCCAGCATTTT.

V and J are TRBV14 and TRBJ1-4; 7 bases match TRBD1. Germline-derived CDR1 and CDR2 are SGHDN and FVKESK. V was pared by 2 bases and J by 6 bases, with 9 bases of the junction left unmatched. The CDR3 is made up of 16 amino acids. The CDR3 DNA follows: TGTGCCAGCAGCCAAATGGAGACAGGGTATTATGAAAAACTGTTTTTT. Translated: CASSQMETGYYEKLFF.

The chain employs TRBV28 and TRBJ2-5; the D gene is possibly TRBD1 (6 bases). The ends were cut back, 2 bases at V and 2 bases at J, with 12 bases in the middle. Per the germline V gene, CDR1 is MDHEN and CDR2 is SYDVKM. This CDR3 region has 15 residues. The CDR3 protein is CASSLGGSGQETQYF. The CDR3 nucleotides read TGTGCCAGCAGTTTAGGGGGCTCGGGTCAAGAGACCCAGTACTTC.

The chain combines TRBV18 with TRBJ2-2; the D gene is possibly TRBD1 (5 bases). This CDR3 is 19 amino acids long. Trimming left V 2 bases short and J 3 bases short, with 22 bases between. CDR1 is KGHSH and CDR2 is LQKENI in the germline V gene. The CDR3 DNA is TGTGCCAGCTCACCAGTTTCGTTGGTAGCCAGGGCGGACACCGGGGAGCTGTTTTTT. As protein: CASSPVSLVARADTGELFF.

The chain combines TRBV28 with TRBJ2-5; tentative D call: TRBD1 (5 bases). Matching the DNA end better, TRBJ2-7 makes the J call doubtful. CDR1 MDHEN and CDR2 SYDVKM come from the germline V gene. This CDR3 comprises 13 residues. DNA of the CDR3: TGTGCCAGCAGTTTAGACAGATACTACGAGCAGTACTTC. Translating gives CASSLDRYYEQYF.